One sample yielded the 9 T cell receptor beta chains listed below, sequenced in a study of cytomegalovirus exposure and HLA in healthy donors. PCR amplification relied on 60 Vbeta primers (plus 13 Jbeta primers). Measured with immunoSEQ multiplex PCR; TCRdb has only the in-frame clones, and not every one. The data show some 150,000 clones, over 60% seen once. Sequenced input: PBMCs. These receptors all come from a woman between 50 and 59 years old in good health and CMV-seronegative.

V usage is TRBV6-4 and J usage is TRBJ1-5, with D maybe TRBD1 (5 bases). The germline CDR1 and CDR2 sequences are MRHNA and SNTAGT. V shed 4 bases and J shed 8 bases, with 12 bases lying between them. This CDR3 is built from 13 residues. In nucleotides, the CDR3 is TGTGCCAGCAGTGGGCAGGGAGGGGAGCCCCAGCATTTT. Translation: CASSGQGGEPQHF.

CDR3 sequence reads: CASSISAGETQYF. The CDR3 region has the DNA TGTGCCAGCAGCATATCAGCAGGGGAGACCCAGTACTTC. The chain couples TRBV9 to TRBJ2-5, with D maybe TRBD1 (5 bases). The CDR3 spans 13 residues. V lost 4 bases to trimming and J lost 5 bases, with 12 bases between them. The germline CDR1 and CDR2 sequences are SGDLS and YYNGEE. Variable domain in full (rest from reference TRBV9 and TRBJ2-5): DSGVTQTPKHLITATGQRVTLRCSPRSGDLSVYWYQQSLDQGLQFLIQYYNGEERAKGNILERFSAQQFPDLHSELNLSSLELGDSALYFCASSISAGETQYFGPGTRLLVL.

CDR3 sequence reads: CASSPEKSFHNEQFF. In DNA, the CDR3 is TGCGCCAGCAGCCCCGAAAAGAGTTTCCACAATGAGCAGTTCTTC. This sequence joins TRBV5-1 and TRBJ2-1; D is uncertain. Per the germline V gene, CDR1 is SGHRS and CDR2 is YFSETQ. Trimming took off 4 bases at V and 5 bases at J, with 16 bases between the two ends. This CDR3 is 15 amino acids long.

This rearrangement joins TRBV15 to TRBJ1-1; D remains unclear. The CDR3 spans 13 residues. Germline V CDR1 and CDR2: LNHNV, YYDKDF (reference sequence). V was shortened by 5 bases and J by 3 bases, with 10 bases between the two germline ends. The CDR3, as DNA: TGTGCCACCAGCCCCCCCCCTCACACTGAAGCTTTCTTT. Translation gives CATSPPPHTEAFF.

CDR3 sequence reads: CASSSGQGLYNEQFF. Here the CDR3 DNA reads TGTGCCAGCAGCTCGGGACAGGGATTGTACAATGAGCAGTTCTTC. The chain recombines TRBV9 with TRBJ2-1, with 9 bases matching TRBD1. V was pared by 4 bases and J by 4 bases, with 6 bases of the junction left unmatched. This CDR3 region has 15 residues. Germline V CDR1 and CDR2: SGDLS, YYNGEE.

This chain connects TRBV5-1 to TRBJ2-5; 8 bases agree with TRBD1. Germline V gene data show CDR1 as SGHRS and CDR2 as YFSETQ. V lost 0 bases to trimming and J lost 4 bases; unmatched junction nucleotides: 5. The length of the CDR3 is 15 residues. DNA for the CDR3: TGCGCCAGCAGCTTGGGGCAGGGGGCCGGAGAGACCCAGTACTTC. It is translated as CASSLGQGAGETQYF.

This clone occurred once. The V call is TRBV7-9, the J call TRBJ1-4; tentative D call: TRBD1 (5 bases). The CDR3 has 13 amino acids. Germline CDR1 is SEHNR and CDR2 is FQNEAQ (reference sequence). The V gene lost 4 bases and the J gene lost 8 bases, with 11 bases spanning the gap. The CDR3 here is CASSSGGGEKLFF. The CDR3 coding sequence is TGTGCCAGCAGCTCCGGGGGTGGGGAAAAACTGTTTTTT.

In its sample, this clone was seen once. The V and J genes are TRBV6-1 and TRBJ1-2; TRBD1 agrees at 9 bases. Germline V lookup: CDR1 MNHNS, CDR2 SASEGT. CDR3 length equals 16 residues. Trimming removed 4 bases from V and 4 bases from J; junction bases left unmatched: 10. CDR3 in amino acids: CASSGVDRGFSYGYTF. The CDR3 DNA reads TGTGCCAGCAGTGGGGTGGACAGGGGATTTAGCTATGGCTACACCTTC.

The chain links TRBV4-3 to TRBJ1-2, with D uncertain. Trimming cost V 1 base and J 0 bases, with 6 bases left between them. The CDR3 consists of 14 residues. Germline CDR1 reads LGHNA; CDR2 reads YSLEER. In DNA, the CDR3 is TGCGCCAGCAGCCAAGGTCAGGCTAACTATGGCTACACCTTC. This encodes CASSQGQANYGYTF.